A selection of T cell receptor beta chains follows, all from one sample in a study of blood T cell repertoires in COVID-19. Generated by immunoSEQ multiplex PCR, the TCRdb table keeps only in-frame clones and is missing some. Counted here are 200,000 to 250,000 clones, around 80% occurring once; the ten biggest clones make up 8.5% to 12%. Sample: peripheral blood. The receptors were sampled from a woman aged 80 or older with acute or convalescent COVID-19. The CDR3 runs from the conserved cysteine through the conserved F or W. The D gene is left open where the match is weak. Clone size is stated in some rows and not others, as once, few, many or a class when expanded.

abundance,v_gene,j_gene,d_gene,CDR3aa,CDR3nt
NA,TRBV19,TRBJ1-4,NA,CASSAHFSTNEKLFF,TGTGCCAGTAGTGCTCACTTTTCAACTAATGAAAAACTGTTTTTT
few,TRBV18,TRBJ1-3,NA,CASSRGDRSGNTIYF,TGTGCCAGCTCACGAGGAGACCGCTCTGGAAACACCATATATTTT
NA,TRBV9,TRBJ2-5,TRBD2,CASSVEPSGRGGVKETQYF,TGTGCCAGCAGCGTAGAGCCTAGCGGGAGGGGAGGGGTAAAAGAGACCCAGTACTTC
NA,TRBV3-1/TRBV3-2,TRBJ1-1,TRBD1,CASSQVAGQNGAFF,TGTGCCAGCAGCCAAGTAGCGGGACAGAATGGGGCTTTCTTT
few,TRBV7-2,TRBJ1-1,NA,CASSLVLTANTEAFF,TGTGCCAGCAGCTTAGTTCTGACAGCGAACACTGAAGCTTTCTTT
NA,TRBV12-5,TRBJ1-1,TRBD1,CASGSDRGRYTEAFF,TGTGCTAGTGGTTCGGACAGGGGGCGATACACTGAAGCTTTCTTT
NA,TRBV19,TRBJ2-7,NA,CASSRSQAYEQYF,TGTGCCAGTAGTAGATCCCAGGCCTACGAGCAGTACTTC
NA,TRBV18,TRBJ2-1,TRBD2,CASSPRSTSGGVGHNEQFF,TGTGCCAGCTCACCACGATCGACTAGCGGGGGGGTTGGACACAATGAGCAGTTCTTC
NA,TRBV4-3,TRBJ1-2,NA,CASSQDRAGVYGYTF,TGCGCCAGCAGCCAAGATCGGGCAGGGGTCTATGGCTACACCTTC
NA,TRBV25-1,TRBJ2-1,NA,CASSDVFKGWNEQFF,TGTGCCAGCAGTGACGTTTTTAAGGGGTGGAATGAGCAGTTCTTC
NA,TRBV5-1,TRBJ1-4,TRBD1,CASSLGIQGSTNEKLFF,TGCGCCAGCAGCTTGGGGATACAGGGGTCCACTAATGAAAAACTGTTTTTT
NA,TRBV27,TRBJ2-1,TRBD1,CASSRKGQGAYEQFF,TGTGCCAGCAGCCGGAAGGGACAGGGGGCCTATGAGCAGTTCTTC
NA,TRBV10-3,TRBJ2-1,TRBD2,CAIRGSGAYNEQFF,TGTGCCATCAGAGGTAGCGGGGCCTACAATGAGCAGTTCTTC
NA,TRBV19,TRBJ2-1,TRBD1,CASSVTGGNEQFF,TGTGCCAGTAGTGTAACAGGGGGCAATGAGCAGTTCTTC
NA,TRBV6-1,TRBJ1-2,TRBD1,CASSELTGRYGYTF,TGTGCCAGCAGTGAACTGACAGGGCGCTATGGCTACACCTTC
NA,TRBV19,TRBJ1-3,TRBD1,CASTALSQGGDTIYF,TGTGCCAGTACCGCGCTGAGCCAGGGGGGAGACACCATATATTTT
NA,TRBV18,TRBJ2-1,NA,CASSPQGAHEQFF,TGTGCCAGCTCACCTCAAGGGGCCCATGAGCAGTTCTTC
NA,TRBV27,TRBJ1-1,NA,CASSLDRSNTEAFF,TGTGCCAGCAGCCTCGACAGGTCGAACACTGAAGCTTTCTTT
NA,TRBV5-1,TRBJ1-2,TRBD1,CASSLGRDRVLYGYTF,TGCGCCAGCAGCTTGGGCCGAGACAGGGTTCTCTATGGCTACACCTTC
NA,TRBV7-2,TRBJ1-2,NA,CASSLGTTNYGYTF,TGTGCCAGCAGCTTAGGGACAACTAACTATGGCTACACCTTC
few,TRBV3-1/TRBV3-2,TRBJ2-1,TRBD2,CASSQGSGSYNEQFF,TGTGCCAGCAGCCAGGGAAGCGGGAGTTACAATGAGCAGTTCTTC
NA,TRBV7-8,TRBJ1-2,NA,CASSLGPGTSYGYTF,TGTGCCAGCAGCTTAGGCCCCGGGACAAGCTATGGCTACACCTTC
NA,TRBV6-1,TRBJ2-1,TRBD2,CASSVAGEVNEQFF,TGTGCCAGCAGTGTAGCGGGAGAGGTCAATGAGCAGTTCTTC
NA,TRBV19,TRBJ1-4,NA,CASRIDRTNEKLFF,TGTGCCAGCAGAATAGACAGGACTAATGAAAAACTGTTTTTT
NA,TRBV19,TRBJ1-1,NA,CASSTPTGLAFF,TGTGCCAGTAGTACCCCGACTGGTCTGGCTTTCTTT
NA,TRBV5-1,TRBJ2-7,TRBD1,CASSPGQTPKQYF,TGCGCCAGCAGCCCGGGACAGACCCCCAAGCAGTACTTC
NA,TRBV11-2,TRBJ2-1,NA,CASSEGVSSYNEQFF,TGTGCCAGCAGCGAGGGGGTTAGCTCCTACAATGAGCAGTTCTTC
NA,TRBV29-1,TRBJ1-1,TRBD1,CSVDPWGQGGTEAFF,TGCAGCGTGGACCCTTGGGGACAGGGCGGGACTGAAGCTTTCTTT
once,TRBV5-1,TRBJ2-1,NA,CASSPRGTYNEQFF,TGCGCCAGCAGCCCCCGCGGCACCTACAATGAGCAGTTCTTC
NA,TRBV27,TRBJ2-7,TRBD2,CASSRTSGSYEQYF,TGTGCCAGCAGTCGAACTAGCGGGAGCTACGAGCAGTACTTC
NA,TRBV19,TRBJ1-1,NA,CASTLDSSEAFF,TGTGCCAGTACGTTAGACAGTTCTGAAGCTTTCTTT
NA,TRBV5-1,TRBJ2-1,NA,CASSLGPPYNEQFF,TGCGCCAGCAGCTTGGGGCCTCCTTACAATGAGCAGTTCTTC
NA,TRBV7-2,TRBJ2-1,NA,CASSLAGRNEQFF,TGTGCCAGCAGCTTAGCGGGGCGGAATGAGCAGTTCTTC
NA,TRBV7-7,TRBJ2-2,TRBD1,CASSPRWGQGNTGELFF,TGTGCTAGCAGCCCGAGGTGGGGACAGGGGAACACCGGGGAGCTGTTTTTT
NA,TRBV9,TRBJ2-5,TRBD2,CASSLDGGGRETQYF,TGTGCCAGCAGCCTCGATGGGGGAGGGAGGGAGACCCAGTACTTC
NA,TRBV6-2/TRBV6-3,TRBJ1-5,NA,CASSYAVGQPQHF,TGTGCCAGCAGTTACGCAGTGGGCCAGCCCCAGCATTTT
NA,TRBV30,TRBJ1-6,NA,CAWSVGRESSYNSPLHF,TGTGCCTGGAGTGTCGGCCGGGAGAGCTCCTATAATTCACCCCTCCACTTT
NA,TRBV18,TRBJ2-3,NA,CASWRMGTSTDTQYF,TGTGCCAGCTGGAGGATGGGGACTAGCACAGATACGCAGTATTTT
NA,TRBV4-3,TRBJ1-3,NA,CASSQASKGDSGNTIYF,TGCGCCAGCAGCCAAGCCTCCAAGGGGGACTCTGGAAACACCATATATTTT
NA,TRBV4-3,TRBJ2-7,NA,CASSSSRSITYEQYF,TGCGCCAGCAGCTCAAGCAGGTCTATCACCTACGAGCAGTACTTC
once,TRBV10-3,TRBJ2-7,NA,CAEGDGPYEQYF,TGTGCCGAGGGGGACGGTCCCTACGAGCAGTACTTC
NA,TRBV6-5,TRBJ1-4,NA,CASSYETTNEKLFF,TGTGCCAGCAGTTACGAGACAACTAATGAAAAACTGTTTTTT
NA,TRBV18,TRBJ2-3,TRBD2,CASSPGTSGTNTQYF,TGTGCCAGCTCACCAGGGACTAGCGGGACTAATACGCAGTATTTT
NA,TRBV6-5,TRBJ1-1,TRBD1,CASRVQGATEAFF,TGTGCCAGCAGGGTTCAGGGGGCCACTGAAGCTTTCTTT
NA,TRBV19,TRBJ2-3,TRBD1,CASSIGTGIFPDTQYF,TGTGCCAGTAGTATCGGGACAGGGATTTTCCCAGATACGCAGTATTTT
NA,TRBV19,TRBJ1-2,NA,CASSIDSLYGYTF,TGTGCCAGTAGTATTGACAGCCTCTATGGCTACACCTTC